The T cell receptor beta chain described here comes from a study of CD8 T cells in ankylosing spondylitis. Overall study findings and caveats: In the blood and synovial fluid of reactive arthritis, some motif variants had been previously reported. From matched ankylosing spondylitis synovial fluid, disease-linked clones were reportedly recovered at significantly enriched levels. Within ankylosing spondylitis blood, a TCR beta motif made up of eight or nine highly homologous variants appeared to be characteristic.

Trimming took 2 bases from V and 4 from J, leaving 8 bases between them. Germline V gives CDR1 SGHDN, CDR2 FVKESK. The CDR3 totals 13 residues. For TCR beta, libraries came from quantitative 5'-RACE with molecular barcodes. TCRdb ran MiXCR on the 5' RACE reads and lists one entry per CDR3 protein. The sample has approximately 500,000 distinct CDR3 sequences, more than 9.5% seen once. In this sample, this clonotype turned up a few times. Its specificity is not known. The V gene is TRBV14, the J gene TRBJ1-2; tentatively, D is TRBD1 (5 bases). The sample taken for sequencing was blood, either unsorted or a sorted T cell fraction (not recorded which). This sequence was found in a male donor with ankylosing spondylitis. The CDR3: CASSQPGLYGYTF. As DNA, the CDR3 is TGTGCCAGCAGCCAACCGGGACTCTATGGCTACACCTTC.